This is a list of T cell receptor beta chains from one sample in a study of blood T cell repertoires in COVID-19. TCRdb's copy holds only in-frame clones and misses some; the assay was immunoSEQ multiplex PCR. This sample has about 59,000 clones, with around 80% found just once. Material for sequencing was peripheral blood. These receptors all come from a man aged 60-69 years with acute or convalescent COVID-19. The CDR3 runs from the conserved cysteine through the conserved F or W. A D gene is named only where the DNA matches it firmly.

d_call	v_call	cdr3_aa
.	TRBV24-1	CATSDEQTYEQYF
.	TRBV19	CASSPRSGPYEQYF
.	TRBV3-1/TRBV3-2	CASSLKRGGTEAFF
.	TRBV7-2	CASSLGATNTGELFF
.	TRBV24-1	CATSDAEVYNEQFF
.	TRBV27	CASKGPNQPQHF
.	TRBV28	CASTRAHAGWQYF
.	TRBV13	CASRLTGGNTIYF
.	TRBV7-9	CASSLLGRGAEAFF
.	TRBV28	CASSYSNRNRVDRYEQYF
.	TRBV21-1	CASSKGWYGNEQFF
.	TRBV7-2	CASSLRQNTEAFF
TRBD1	TRBV4-2	CASSQEPGGSYNSPLHF
.	TRBV6-6	CASDRGLGGEQYF
TRBD1	TRBV19	CASSLKWTGGDEQYF
.	TRBV6-5	CASSPPGSQETQYF
.	TRBV3-1/TRBV3-2	CASRPGYARYNYGYTF
.	TRBV24-1	CATSDFRGEKLFF
.	TRBV12-3/TRBV12-4	CASKGVRAYEQYF
TRBD2	TRBV28	CASSLPSGSSYEQYF
.	TRBV6-5	CASSTRGYNEQFF
.	TRBV5-1	CASSLDRVQETQYF